This passage covers 24 T cell receptor beta chains from one sample sequenced in a study of cytomegalovirus exposure and HLA in healthy donors. PCR involved 60 Vbeta and 13 Jbeta primers. The protocol was immunoSEQ multiplex PCR, while the TCRdb copy is restricted to in-frame clones and leaves out a portion. Counted here are more than 150,000 clones, over 60% occurring once; the ten biggest clones make up around 1.6%. Sequencing input: PBMCs. The receptor source for this set is a man aged 18 to 29 in good health and CMV-seronegative.

As DNA, the CDR3 is TGTGCCTGGAGTGTAAAGGGGGAGACCCAGTACTTC. Translation: CAWSVKGETQYF. V gene TRBV30 combines with J gene TRBJ2-5; possibly TRBD1 for D (5 bases). The length of the CDR3 is 12 residues. V was pared by 0 bases and J by 5 bases, with 7 bases between. Germline values: CDR1 GTSNPN, CDR2 SVGIG (reference sequence).

This chain connects TRBV30 to TRBJ2-7; 7 bases line up with TRBD1. CDR1 is GTSNPN and CDR2 is SVGIG in the germline V gene (reference sequence). V dropped 3 bases and J dropped 3; count of bases not matched to a gene: 2. The length of the CDR3 is 12 residues. CDR3 in DNA: TGTGCCTGGAGCCGGGACAGCTACGAGCAGTACTTC. This codes for CAWSRDSYEQYF. Combining the CDR3 with reference TRBV30 and TRBJ2-7 gives the whole variable domain SQTIHQWPATLVQPVGSPLSLECTVEGTSNPNLYWYRQAAGRGLQLLFYSVGIGQISSEVPQNLSASRPQDRQFILSSKKLLLSDSGFYLCAWSRDSYEQYFGPGTRLTVT.

The chain joins TRBV30 to TRBJ2-4; TRBD2 matches 16 bases. CDR3 length equals 16 residues. The germline CDR1 and CDR2 sequences are GTSNPN and SVGIG (reference sequence). After removal of 5 bases from V and 2 bases from J, the junction contained 3 bases not matched to a gene. This CDR3 reads CAWGGLAGGSKNIQYF. The CDR3 DNA reads TGTGCCTGGGGGGGACTAGCGGGAGGGTCCAAAAACATTCAGTACTTC.

This clone was recorded a few times. CDR3 loop: CASSIGTVQETQYF. For the CDR3, the DNA is TGTGCCAGCAGCATTGGGACAGTCCAAGAGACCCAGTACTTC. The J gene is TRBJ2-5, the V gene TRBV9; 7 bases are a match to TRBD1. V was clipped by 4 bases and J by 1 base; unmatched bases: 4. CDR1 is SGDLS and CDR2 is YYNGEE in the germline V gene. The CDR3 is 14 residues long. Together with reference TRBV9 and TRBJ2-5, the CDR3 gives the full variable domain: DSGVTQTPKHLITATGQRVTLRCSPRSGDLSVYWYQQSLDQGLQFLIQYYNGEERAKGNILERFSAQQFPDLHSELNLSSLELGDSALYFCASSIGTVQETQYFGPGTRLLVL.

This clone was seen only a few times. The J gene is TRBJ2-7, the V gene TRBV11-2; possibly TRBD1 for D (5 bases). Germline CDR1 SGHAT, CDR2 FQNNGV. V was cut by 1 base and J by 5 bases, with 12 bases left in between. The CDR3 runs to 14 residues. The CDR3 DNA is TGTGCCAGCAGCTTAGTATGGCAGGGCGACGAGCAGTACTTC. Protein product: CASSLVWQGDEQYF.

Concerning this clone itself: Within the sample, other DNA sequences also encode this same CDR3. The chain carries TRBV5-1 and TRBJ1-3; D gene ambiguous. Looked up from germline, CDR1 is SGHRS and CDR2 is YFSETQ. The CDR3 covers 15 residues. V was cut by 0 bases and J by 0 bases, with 7 bases left in between. For the CDR3, the DNA is TGCGCCAGCAGCTTGGATCGGGGCTCTGGAAACACCATATATTTT. Translating it yields CASSLDRGSGNTIYF.

The rearrangement links TRBV9 to TRBJ1-3, with D perhaps matching TRBD1 (6 bases). This CDR3 has 16 residues. The germline CDR1 and CDR2 sequences are SGDLS and YYNGEE. V lost 4 bases and J 0 bases, leaving 14 bases between the germline ends. The CDR3 loop is CASSPQTGNSGNTIYF. The CDR3 DNA reads TGTGCCAGCAGCCCACAAACAGGGAACTCTGGAAACACCATATATTTT.

This rearrangement joins TRBV7-9 to TRBJ2-5; 7 bases are a match to TRBD2. This CDR3 contains 15 residues. The germline V gene has CDR1 SEHNR and CDR2 FQNEAQ (reference sequence). Trimming took 5 bases from V and 6 from J; bases not matched to a gene: 12. CDR3 sequence: CASSATSRAPKTQYF. In DNA form, the CDR3 reads TGTGCCAGCAGCGCGACTAGCCGGGCCCCCAAGACCCAGTACTTC. The variable domain in full, with the rest retrieved from reference TRBV7-9 and TRBJ2-5, is DTGVSQNPRHKITKRGQNVTFRCDPISEHNRLYWYRQTLGQGPEFLTYFQNEAQLEKSRLLSDRFSAERPKGSFSTLEIQRTEQGDSAMYLCASSATSRAPKTQYFGPGTRLLVL.

The chain employs TRBV2 and TRBJ2-7, with 9 bases that match TRBD2. The CDR3 sequence is 14 residues long. J was trimmed by 6 bases and V by 4 bases; bases with no gene match: 7. CDR1 and CDR2 from the germline V gene are SNHLY and FYNNEI. The CDR3 region is CASSAASGAREQYF. DNA for the CDR3: TGTGCCAGCAGTGCGGCTAGCGGGGCCCGCGAGCAGTACTTC. Based on the CDR3 plus reference TRBV2 and TRBJ2-7, the full variable domain is EPEVTQTPSHQVTQMGQEVILRCVPISNHLYFYWYRQILGQKVEFLVSFYNNEISEKSEIFDDQFSVERPDGSNFTLKIRSTKLEDSAMYFCASSAASGAREQYFGPGTRLTVT.

The V gene is TRBV2, the J gene TRBJ1-2, with a tentative D call TRBD1 (6 bases). Germline V gives CDR1 SNHLY, CDR2 FYNNEI. The ends were cut back, 4 bases at V and 8 bases at J, with 14 bases in the middle. The CDR3 is 13 amino acids. The DNA of the CDR3 is TGTGCCAGCAGTGCGGGGGGCTCGGGCGGCTACACCTTC. Translating gives CASSAGGSGGYTF.

The V gene is TRBV7-9, the J gene TRBJ1-3; TRBD1 might be the D (6 bases). V was clipped by 2 bases and J by 0 bases, with 8 bases between them. Germline lookup yields CDR1 SEHNR and CDR2 FQNEAQ (reference sequence). The CDR3 has 15 amino acids. The CDR3 protein is CASSLRTDSGNTIYF. The CDR3 nucleotides are TGTGCCAGCAGCTTAAGGACAGACTCTGGAAACACCATATATTTT.

This clone has only one observation. This chain uses TRBV29-1 with TRBJ2-1, with 7 bases aligning to TRBD2. Germline V gene lookup returns CDR1 SQVTM and CDR2 ANQGSEA. The CDR3 is 15 amino acids. V was pared by 8 bases and J by 8 bases, with 18 bases of the junction left unmatched. CDR3 sequence reads: CSLWTIRGVLDEQFF. Here the CDR3 DNA reads TGCAGCCTCTGGACTATTCGGGGGGTGTTGGATGAGCAGTTCTTC.

CDR3 nucleotides: TGTGCCAGCAGTCGGACAGGGTGGAACACCATATATTTT. Translating it yields CASSRTGWNTIYF. This rearrangement joins TRBV6-5 to TRBJ1-3; 8 nucleotides line up with TRBD1. Trimming at V came to 5 bases and at J to 7 bases, leaving 4 bases not matched to a gene. The CDR3 covers 13 residues. Per the germline V gene, CDR1 is MNHEY and CDR2 is SVGAGI.

V gene TRBV7-9 combines with J gene TRBJ1-1; D is unresolved. V was clipped by 5 bases and J by 0 bases, with 10 bases between them. The V gene's germline CDR1 is SEHNR and CDR2 FQNEAQ (reference sequence). The CDR3 covers 14 residues. The CDR3 sequence is CASSTGNMNTEAFF. The CDR3 nucleotides are TGTGCCAGCAGCACCGGGAACATGAACACTGAAGCTTTCTTT.

The chain uses TRBV9 and TRBJ1-1, with TRBD1 identical over 7 bases. Germline trimming cut 4 bases from V and 5 bases from J; bases unmatched to any gene: 8. Germline lookup yields CDR1 SGDLS and CDR2 YYNGEE. CDR3 length: 14 residues. The CDR3 nucleotides read TGTGCCAGCAGCCCACAGGGGCGTGGTACTGAAGCTTTCTTT. Encoded protein: CASSPQGRGTEAFF.

V and J are TRBV5-1 and TRBJ1-5; possible D gene TRBD1, 6 bases. The CDR3 sequence is 15 residues long. Trimming left V 0 bases short and J 4 bases short, with 11 bases between. Germline V gene lookup returns CDR1 SGHRS and CDR2 YFSETQ. In nucleotides, the CDR3 is TGCGCCAGCAGCTTGGGGGGCAGGGGAAATCAGCCCCAGCATTTT. It yields the protein CASSLGGRGNQPQHF. The full variable domain, completed using reference TRBV5-1 and TRBJ1-5, is KAGVTQTPRYLIKTRGQQVTLSCSPISGHRSVSWYQQTPGQGLQFLFEYFSETQRNKGNFPGRFSGRQFSNSRSEMNVSTLELGDSALYLCASSLGGRGNQPQHFGDGTRLSIL.

The chain has TRBV11-1 and TRBJ2-1, with 7 nucleotides matching TRBD2. The CDR3 consists of 14 residues. V lost 1 base to trimming and J lost 8 bases; unmatched junction nucleotides: 5. CDR1 is SGHAT, CDR2 FQDESV, per germline (reference sequence). The CDR3 spells CASSLGGSAHEQFF. Here the CDR3 DNA reads TGTGCCAGCAGCTTAGGCGGGAGTGCACATGAGCAGTTCTTC.

The gene calls are TRBV28 and TRBJ1-3; a weak D match, TRBD1 (6 bases). Trimming stripped 5 bases from V and 8 bases from J, with 13 bases between. Per germline, CDR1 MDHEN and CDR2 SYDVKM. This CDR3 is built from 13 residues. CDR3 in DNA: TGTGCCAGCAGTATATTACAGGGTGACACCATATATTTT. Protein sequence: CASSILQGDTIYF.

There are a few counts of this clone. This rearrangement joins TRBV6-4 to TRBJ2-1; TRBD2 agrees at 11 bases. The trim removed 3 bases at V and 8 bases at J, leaving 3 bases unmatched. The CDR3 has 14 residues. Germline-derived CDR1 and CDR2 are MRHNA and SNTAGT. CDR3 sequence (DNA): TGTGCCAGCAGTGAGCTAGCGGGAGGCGATGAGCAGTTCTTC. Its protein product is CASSELAGGDEQFF.

V gene TRBV7-9 combines with J gene TRBJ2-1, with 8 bases aligning to TRBD2. The CDR3 contains 17 residues. Germline V CDR1 and CDR2: SEHNR, FQNEAQ (reference sequence). After removal of 4 bases from V and 3 bases from J, the junction contained 11 bases not matched to a gene. The CDR3 reads CASSSWNDRGGYNEQFF. The CDR3 DNA reads as TGTGCCAGCAGCTCCTGGAATGATCGGGGGGGCTACAATGAGCAGTTCTTC.

J is TRBJ1-2 and V is TRBV6-1; 7 bases are shared with TRBD1. Germline assignment: CDR1 MNHNS and CDR2 SASEGT. This CDR3 contains 14 residues. V lost 6 bases, J lost 2 bases, and 6 bases stayed unmatched. The CDR3 is CASRTGLLNYGYTF. The CDR3 nucleotides read TGTGCCAGCAGGACAGGGCTTCTAAACTATGGCTACACCTTC.

The V call is TRBV5-1, the J call TRBJ2-5, with 9 bases matching TRBD1. CDR1 SGHRS and CDR2 YFSETQ come from the germline V gene. V lost 9 bases and J lost 4; bases outside the gene matches: 13. The CDR3 is 15 residues long. The CDR3 spells CATAYRTGVGETQYF. CDR3 DNA: TGCGCCACCGCGTATCGGACAGGGGTTGGAGAGACCCAGTACTTC.

This clone appeared a few times. This chain uses TRBV6-1 with TRBJ1-1; D is undetermined. CDR1 is MNHNS and CDR2 is SASEGT in the germline V gene. V lost 11 bases, J lost 2 bases, and 6 bases lay in between. The CDR3 is 10 residues long. The CDR3 sequence: CALLNTEAFF. The DNA for the CDR3 is TGTGCCCTACTAAACACTGAAGCTTTCTTT.

CDR3 coding DNA: TGTGCCAGCAACCAGTGGGAGGAAGAGACCCAGTACTTC. Residues: CASNQWEEETQYF. The chain couples TRBV11-2 to TRBJ2-5, with a tentative D call TRBD2 (6 bases). This CDR3 comprises 13 residues. Trimming removed 7 bases at V and 3 bases at J, with 12 bases between. Looked up from germline, CDR1 is SGHAT and CDR2 is FQNNGV. Based on the CDR3 plus reference TRBV11-2 and TRBJ2-5, the full variable domain is EAGVAQSPRYKIIEKRQSVAFWCNPISGHATLYWYQQILGQGPKLLIQFQNNGVVDDSQLPKDRFSAERLKGVDSTLKIQPAKLEDSAVYLCASNQWEEETQYFGPGTRLLVL.